Shown below are 30 T cell receptor beta chains from a single sample sequenced in a study of blood T cell repertoires in COVID-19 (TCRdb year 2020). The library was prepared using the immunoSEQ multiplex PCR assay. Here the immuneACCESS table is served through TCRdb, limited to in-frame sequences with V and J called. Missing clones are a known gap in these copies; in checked studies unresolved V genes cover under half, and the rest lacks a known reason. Recorded for this sample are about 160,000 clones; roughly 85% of them occurred a single time. The ten largest make up more than 1% of the sample. The sample comprised peripheral blood. The receptor source for this set is a man aged 35 to 55 with acute or convalescent COVID-19.

This clone was recorded once. The gene calls are TRBV27 and TRBJ2-3; TRBD2 matches at 9 bases. CDR1 is MNHEY and CDR2 is SMNVEV in the germline V gene (reference sequence). This CDR3 contains 19 residues. The V segment lost 2 bases and the J segment 1 base; nucleotides outside the gene matches: 13. CDR3 loop: CASSLRGGGAFSRTDTQYF. The DNA of the CDR3 is TGTGCCAGCAGTTTACGAGGCGGGGGGGCATTTTCCCGCACAGATACGCAGTATTTT.

V and J are TRBV5-1 and TRBJ2-3; possibly TRBD1 for D (6 bases). Trimming cost V 7 bases and J 4 bases, with 13 bases left between them. The CDR3 has 13 amino acids. CDR1 SGHRS and CDR2 YFSETQ come from the germline V gene. The CDR3: CASFPGGADTQYF. The CDR3 DNA sequence: TGCGCCAGCTTCCCTGGGGGCGCAGATACGCAGTATTTT.

The chain combines TRBV13 with TRBJ2-7; 7 nucleotides match TRBD1. CDR1 and CDR2 from the germline V gene are PRHDT and FYEKMQ (reference sequence). The CDR3 spans 14 residues. V lost 10 bases to trimming and J lost 7 bases; unmatched junction nucleotides: 16. The CDR3 protein is CATHLSNRGREQYF. Here the CDR3 DNA reads TGTGCCACCCACCTCTCCAACAGGGGAAGGGAGCAGTACTTC.

The V gene is TRBV28, the J gene TRBJ1-4, with TRBD1 matching 9 bases. The germline V gene has CDR1 MDHEN and CDR2 SYDVKM. The CDR3 length is 13 residues. V was clipped by 6 bases and J by 10 bases; unmatched bases: 6. The CDR3 protein is CASSPTGGGKLFF. CDR3 DNA: TGTGCCAGCAGCCCTACAGGGGGCGGAAAACTGTTTTTT.

Here the CDR3 DNA reads TGTGCCAGCAGTGAAGGAACAACTGGAAACACCATATATTTT. Its protein is CASSEGTTGNTIYF. J is TRBJ1-3 and V is TRBV6-1, with no clear D. V gave up 1 base and J gave up 2 bases, with 6 bases separating them. The CDR3 loop spans 14 amino acids. Germline V gene lookup returns CDR1 MNHNS and CDR2 SASEGT.

The chain carries TRBV5-4 and TRBJ1-3; possibly TRBD1 for D (6 bases). The V and J ends lost 4 bases and 4 bases respectively, with 18 bases between them. CDR1 is SGHNT, CDR2 YYREEE, per germline (reference sequence). The CDR3 spans 16 residues. As DNA, the CDR3 is TGTGCCAGCAGCCCCCAGGTGGGGGCGCAGGGAAACACCATATATTTT. It encodes CASSPQVGAQGNTIYF.

The chain is built from TRBV7-2 and TRBJ1-2; 9 nucleotides align to TRBD1. Germline CDR1 is SGHTA and CDR2 is FQGNSA. This CDR3 is built from 15 residues. V lost 2 bases and J lost 0; bases outside the gene matches: 1. The CDR3: CASSLRQGANYGYTF. Written as DNA, the CDR3 is TGTGCCAGCAGCTTAAGACAGGGGGCTAACTATGGCTACACCTTC.

The sample holds a few counts of this clone. This chain uses TRBV7-2 with TRBJ1-2, with D perhaps matching TRBD1 (5 bases). CDR1 and CDR2 (germline): SGHTA, FQGNSA. The V end lost 5 bases, the J end lost 0 bases, and 13 bases lay between the germline ends. The CDR3 extends over 15 amino acids. This CDR3 is CASSLAGRTNYGYTF. Written as DNA, the CDR3 is TGTGCCAGCAGCCTGGCGGGGCGAACTAACTATGGCTACACCTTC.

The genes are TRBV11-2 and TRBJ2-1, with 9 bases that match TRBD2. This CDR3 is built from 18 residues. Per the germline V gene, CDR1 is SGHAT and CDR2 is FQNNGV. V lost 4 bases and J lost 1; bases outside the gene matches: 11. CDR3 residues: CASSSGTSLKGSYNEQFF. DNA of the CDR3: TGTGCCAGCAGCTCTGGGACTAGCTTAAAGGGGTCCTACAATGAGCAGTTCTTC.

This clone was seen only once. This sequence joins TRBV5-8 and TRBJ2-5, with D possibly TRBD1 on 5 matching bases. Germline lookup yields CDR1 SGHTS and CDR2 YDEGEE. Between the trimmed V and J ends, which lost 4 bases and 2 bases, there was a span of 9 bases. This CDR3 region has 13 residues. CDR3 region: CASSQRQQETQYF. CDR3 nucleotides: TGTGCCAGCAGCCAAAGACAGCAAGAGACCCAGTACTTC.

This sequence joins TRBV3-1 (or the pseudogene TRBV3-2) and TRBJ2-3, with 7 bases fitting TRBD2. V trimming: 2 bases; J trimming: 6 bases; junction bases outside the gene matches: 8. CDR1 and CDR2 (germline): LGHDT, YNNKEL (reference sequence). There are 15 residues in the CDR3. The CDR3 DNA is TGTGCCAGCAGCCAACGAACGCGGGGGAGGGATACGCAGTATTTT. It yields the protein CASSQRTRGRDTQYF.

The chain carries TRBV19 and TRBJ2-2; possible D gene TRBD1, 5 bases. This CDR3 is built from 15 residues. Germline-derived CDR1 and CDR2 are LNHDA and SQIVND (reference sequence). V was cut by 10 bases and J by 4 bases, with 19 bases left in between. The CDR3 DNA reads as TGTGCCACCTTACTTGGGCAGGGCGGCACCGGGGAGCTGTTTTTT. As protein: CATLLGQGGTGELFF.

CDR3 loop: CASSRLAGGTYEQYF. Here the CDR3 DNA reads TGTGCCAGCAGCCGACTAGCGGGGGGGACCTACGAGCAGTACTTC. V is TRBV5-6 and J is TRBJ2-7; 14 bases match TRBD2. CDR3 length: 15 residues. J gave up 2 bases and V 4 bases, and 2 bases lay outside the gene matches. Germline-derived CDR1 and CDR2 are SGHDT and YYEEEE. The full variable domain, rest sourced from reference TRBV5-6 and TRBJ2-7, is DAGVTQSPTHLIKTRGQQVTLRCSPKSGHDTVSWYQQALGQGPQFIFQYYEEEERQRGNFPDRFSGHQFPNYSSELNVNALLLGDSALYLCASSRLAGGTYEQYFGPGTRLTVT.

The gene calls are TRBV20-1 and TRBJ2-7; a possible D gene is TRBD1 (5 bases). The CDR3 totals 20 residues. CDR1 is DFQATT, CDR2 SNEGSKA, per germline (reference sequence). The V gene lost 3 bases and the J gene lost 1 base, with 31 bases spanning the gap. In DNA, the CDR3 is TGCAGTGCTAGTGATTGGTGGGGCACCGATTTAAGTATCCCATCCTACGAGCAGTACTTC. It codes for CSASDWWGTDLSIPSYEQYF.

The chain links TRBV10-3 to TRBJ1-1; 7 positions match TRBD1. With V trimmed by 0 bases and J by 3 bases, 13 bases remained unmatched. The CDR3 extends over 18 amino acids. From germline, CDR1 is ENHRY and CDR2 SYGVKD. CDR3 DNA: TGTGCCATCAGTGAGTCTGCGGTAGGGGGCATTAGGGACACTGAAGCTTTCTTT. Amino acid sequence: CAISESAVGGIRDTEAFF.

The chain links TRBV2 to TRBJ2-3; D might be TRBD2 (7 bases). The V gene's germline CDR1 is SNHLY and CDR2 FYNNEI. With 5 bases removed from V and 5 bases from J, the gap between germline ends came to 11 bases. CDR3 length: 13 amino acids. The CDR3 sequence: CASSRGAGDTQYF. The CDR3 DNA follows: TGTGCCAGCAGTCGGGGGGCGGGAGATACGCAGTATTTT.

This chain joins TRBV5-1 and TRBJ2-7, with TRBD1 matching over 7 bases. The CDR3 has 14 amino acids. Germline V lookup: CDR1 SGHRS, CDR2 YFSETQ. J was trimmed by 5 bases and V by 0 bases; bases with no gene match: 5. The CDR3: CASSLEGQFNEQYF. CDR3 bases: TGCGCCAGCAGCTTGGAGGGACAGTTCAACGAGCAGTACTTC.

The V call is TRBV5-8, the J call TRBJ1-4, with 9 bases identical to TRBD1. The CDR3 totals 14 residues. Germline CDR1 and CDR2: SGHTS and YDEGEE. V dropped 4 bases and J dropped 7; count of bases not matched to a gene: 5. CDR3 protein: CASSGGTGTEKLFF. Written as DNA, the CDR3 is TGTGCCAGCAGCGGAGGGACAGGGACTGAAAAACTGTTTTTT. Variable domain in full (rest from reference TRBV5-8 and TRBJ1-4): EAGVTQSPTHLIKTRGQQATLRCSPISGHTSVYWYQQALGLGLQFLLWYDEGEERNRGNFPPRFSGRQFPNYSSELNVNALELEDSALYLCASSGGTGTEKLFFGSGTQLSVL.

This chain joins TRBV20-1 and TRBJ1-5; a possible D gene is TRBD1 (5 bases). In germline, CDR1 is DFQATT, CDR2 SNEGSKA (reference sequence). CDR3 length: 15 residues. Trimming shortened V by 3 bases and J by 3 bases, and 15 bases separated the two germline ends. The CDR3 region is CSASPPGTNNQPQHF. CDR3 nucleotide sequence: TGCAGTGCTAGTCCCCCCGGGACTAACAATCAGCCCCAGCATTTT.

The count of this clone is one. The DNA of the CDR3 is TGTGCCAGCAGCCTACTACAGGCGGCCAACACTGAAGCTTTCTTT. It translates to CASSLLQAANTEAFF. This chain joins TRBV7-9 and TRBJ1-1, with D maybe TRBD1 (5 bases). Germline V CDR1 and CDR2: SEHNR, FQNEAQ (reference sequence). With 5 bases removed from V and 2 bases from J, the gap between germline ends came to 15 bases. The CDR3 totals 15 residues.

This rearrangement joins TRBV6-2 or TRBV6-3 to TRBJ2-5; tentative D call: TRBD2 (6 bases). The germline CDR1 and CDR2 sequences are MNHEY and SVGEGT. V shed 6 bases and J shed 2 bases, with 16 bases lying between them. CDR3 length: 15 amino acids. The CDR3 here is CASSSGFGLQETQYF. The CDR3 DNA is TGTGCCAGCAGCTCGGGATTCGGACTACAAGAGACCCAGTACTTC.

V and J are TRBV28 and TRBJ1-4; 8 bases match TRBD1. The CDR3 has 15 residues. The junction had 10 bases not matched to a gene; V was cut back by 3 bases and J by 10 bases. Germline V lookup: CDR1 MDHEN, CDR2 SYDVKM. CDR3 amino acids: CASSLTGQGQGKLFF. The CDR3 DNA follows: TGTGCCAGCAGTTTGACAGGACAGGGTCAGGGAAAACTGTTTTTT.

The V gene is TRBV5-6, the J gene TRBJ2-5; 9 nucleotides match TRBD2. Trimming cost V 1 base and J 4 bases; bases outside gene matches: 5. The CDR3 has 15 residues. Per the germline V gene, CDR1 is SGHDT and CDR2 is YYEEEE. The CDR3 loop is CASSLWRGGSETQYF. The DNA for the CDR3 is TGTGCCAGCAGCTTGTGGCGGGGGGGCTCAGAGACCCAGTACTTC. The full variable domain, in which reference TRBV5-6 and TRBJ2-5 provide the parts outside the CDR3, is DAGVTQSPTHLIKTRGQQVTLRCSPKSGHDTVSWYQQALGQGPQFIFQYYEEEERQRGNFPDRFSGHQFPNYSSELNVNALLLGDSALYLCASSLWRGGSETQYFGPGTRLLVL.

V and J are TRBV28 and TRBJ1-4; the D is unclear. Trimming stripped 2 bases from V and 0 bases from J, with 4 bases between. There are 14 residues in the CDR3. The V gene's germline CDR1 is MDHEN and CDR2 SYDVKM. DNA for the CDR3: TGTGCCAGCAGTTTAACAGCAACTAATGAAAAACTGTTTTTT. Translated: CASSLTATNEKLFF.

This clone was recorded once. The chain links TRBV4-2 to TRBJ1-2, with D unclear. V lost 0 bases and J lost 0, with 11 bases in between. CDR1 and CDR2 from the germline V gene are LGHNA and YNFKEQ. This CDR3 contains 16 residues. The CDR3 nucleotides read TGTGCCAGCAGCCAAGATCCGGGTTATTCTAACTATGGCTACACCTTC. Translation: CASSQDPGYSNYGYTF.

The CDR3: CASSSTGLAGGETQYF. The CDR3 bases are TGTGCCAGCAGCTCTACGGGACTAGCGGGGGGAGAGACCCAGTACTTC. This chain uses TRBV2 with TRBJ2-5, with TRBD2 identical over 15 bases. The germline V gene has CDR1 SNHLY and CDR2 FYNNEI. V lost 6 bases to trimming and J lost 4 bases; unmatched junction nucleotides: 6. This CDR3 is built from 16 residues. Filled out from reference TRBV2 and TRBJ2-5, the complete variable domain reads EPEVTQTPSHQVTQMGQEVILRCVPISNHLYFYWYRQILGQKVEFLVSFYNNEISEKSEIFDDQFSVERPDGSNFTLKIRSTKLEDSAMYFCASSSTGLAGGETQYFGPGTRLLVL.

V gene TRBV5-6 combines with J gene TRBJ2-3; TRBD1 is a possible D gene (5 bases). Trimming pared 4 bases from V and 2 bases from J, leaving 17 bases between. The germline gives CDR1 SGHDT, CDR2 YYEEEE. The CDR3 contains 16 residues. Written as DNA, the CDR3 is TGTGCCAGCAGCCCGGATGGGGCGTCAAACACAGATACGCAGTATTTT. Residues: CASSPDGASNTDTQYF.

V gene TRBV7-3 combines with J gene TRBJ2-1, with D tentatively TRBD2 (7 bases). The CDR3 has 14 residues. CDR1 and CDR2 (germline): SGHTA, FQGTGA. The V end was cut by 4 bases, the J end by 9 bases, with 16 bases between. The CDR3 coding sequence is TGTGCCAGCAGCTCCCGGGGGGCTAACGGTGAGCAGTTCTTC. The encoded protein is CASSSRGANGEQFF.

The chain joins TRBV4-1 to TRBJ2-7; D gene unclear. The CDR3 length is 13 residues. The V end was cut by 0 bases, the J end by 1 base, with 4 bases between. Germline V gene data show CDR1 as MGHRA and CDR2 as YSYEKL. The CDR3 loop reads CASSQDLSYEQYF. The CDR3, as DNA: TGCGCCAGCAGCCAAGATCTTTCCTACGAGCAGTACTTC.

This rearrangement joins TRBV2 to TRBJ1-1; D gene uncertain. Germline V gene sequence: CDR1 SNHLY, CDR2 FYNNEI. V lost 4 bases and J 4 bases, leaving 10 bases between the germline ends. This CDR3 is built from 13 residues. The CDR3 loop is CASSVRPGTEAFF. For the CDR3, the DNA is TGTGCCAGCAGTGTGAGGCCGGGCACTGAAGCTTTCTTT. Full variable domain (outside the CDR3, taken from reference TRBV2 and TRBJ1-1): EPEVTQTPSHQVTQMGQEVILRCVPISNHLYFYWYRQILGQKVEFLVSFYNNEISEKSEIFDDQFSVERPDGSNFTLKIRSTKLEDSAMYFCASSVRPGTEAFFGQGTRLTVV.